This T cell receptor beta chain is drawn from a study of blood T cell repertoires in COVID-19. Looking at the study overall: Specimens from acute and convalescent COVID-19 originated in the United States, Italy and Spain. Sample material is recorded as cDNA or gDNA derived from T cells, B-cell-depleted T cells, or PBMCs.

Original analysis: Amplifying reference gene primers gave estimates of nucleated cell counts. TCRdb's table, derived via immunoSEQ multiplex PCR, lists solely in-frame clones and lacks some. Clonal size and the V and J genes are those of that table, whereas D and trimming came from the DNA. Of about 250,000 clones in the sample, roughly 88% were seen once. The CDR3 loop spans 14 amino acids. The germline V and J ends were trimmed by 1 base and 5 bases, with 12 bases remaining between them. In germline, CDR1 is SGHDN, CDR2 FVKESK. This chain connects TRBV14 to TRBJ2-7, with D perhaps matching TRBD1 (6 bases). Sequences were obtained from peripheral blood. The receptor was isolated from a man older than 75 with acute or convalescent COVID-19. The CDR3 reads CASSQVQGVHEQYF. The CDR3 DNA sequence: TGTGCCAGCAGCCAAGTACAGGGCGTCCACGAGCAGTACTTC.